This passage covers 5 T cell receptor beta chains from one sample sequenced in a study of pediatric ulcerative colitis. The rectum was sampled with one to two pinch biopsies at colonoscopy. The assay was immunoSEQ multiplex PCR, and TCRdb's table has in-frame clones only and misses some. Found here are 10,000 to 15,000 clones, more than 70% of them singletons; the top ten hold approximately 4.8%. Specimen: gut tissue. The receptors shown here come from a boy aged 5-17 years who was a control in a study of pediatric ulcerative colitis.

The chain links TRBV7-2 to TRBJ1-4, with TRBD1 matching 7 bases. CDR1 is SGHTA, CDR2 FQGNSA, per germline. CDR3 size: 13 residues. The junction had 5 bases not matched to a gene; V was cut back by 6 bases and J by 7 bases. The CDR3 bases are TGTGCCAGCAGGATTACAGGGGTTGAAAAACTGTTTTTT. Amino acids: CASRITGVEKLFF.

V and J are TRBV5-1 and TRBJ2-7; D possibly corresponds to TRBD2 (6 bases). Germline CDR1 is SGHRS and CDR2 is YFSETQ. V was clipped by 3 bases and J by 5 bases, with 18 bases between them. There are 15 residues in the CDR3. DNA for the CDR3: TGCGCCAGCAGCTCATGGAGGGGAGTGGGTAACGAGCAGTACTTC. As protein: CASSSWRGVGNEQYF.

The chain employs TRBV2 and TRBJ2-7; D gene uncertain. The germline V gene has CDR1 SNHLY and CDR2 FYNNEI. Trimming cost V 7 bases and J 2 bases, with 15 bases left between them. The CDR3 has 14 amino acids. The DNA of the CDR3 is TGTGCCAGCATAGAGACGGCCAGGCCCTACGAGCAGTACGTC. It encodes CASIETARPYEQYV.

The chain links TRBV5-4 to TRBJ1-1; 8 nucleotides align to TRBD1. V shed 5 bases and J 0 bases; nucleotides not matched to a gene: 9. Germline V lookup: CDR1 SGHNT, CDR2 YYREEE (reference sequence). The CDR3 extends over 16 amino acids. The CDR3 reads CASRCRDRSMNTEAFF. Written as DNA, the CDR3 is TGTGCCAGCAGGTGCCGGGACAGGTCTATGAACACTGAAGCTTTCTTT.

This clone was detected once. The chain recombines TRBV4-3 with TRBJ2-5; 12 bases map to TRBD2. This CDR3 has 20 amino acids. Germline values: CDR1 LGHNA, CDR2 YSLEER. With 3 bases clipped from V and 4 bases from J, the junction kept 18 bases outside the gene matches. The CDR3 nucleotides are TGCGCCAGCAGCCACCAAACCGCTAGCGGGAGGGCCTGGGGGCGAGAGACCCAGTACTTC. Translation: CASSHQTASGRAWGRETQYF.